The 6 T cell receptor beta chains listed next were all sequenced from one sample in a study of blood T cell repertoires in COVID-19. Clones were sequenced by immunoSEQ multiplex PCR, and TCRdb holds only the in-frame ones, with some missing. Here the sample spans about 75,000 clones, roughly 90% being singletons. Sequenced sample: peripheral blood. The receptors shown here come from a human donor in a cohort sampled during active COVID-19.

This rearrangement joins TRBV24-1 to TRBJ2-5, with 9 bases aligning to TRBD1. This CDR3 has 15 residues. Trimming took 3 bases from V and 6 from J; bases not matched to a gene: 7. The germline CDR1 and CDR2 sequences are KGHDR and SFDVKD. CDR3 residues: CATSDPRTGAQTQYF. The CDR3 DNA is TGTGCCACCAGTGATCCCCGGACAGGGGCGCAGACCCAGTACTTC.

The gene calls are TRBV7-2 and TRBJ2-5; 13 bases align to TRBD2. The CDR3 sequence is 19 residues long. The ends lost 2 bases at V and 0 bases at J; junction bases unmatched: 9. Germline V gene sequence: CDR1 SGHTA, CDR2 FQGNSA. The CDR3 region has the DNA TGTGCCAGCAGCTTACCCCAGGGACTAGCGGGATCCTACCAAGAGACCCAGTACTTC. Protein sequence: CASSLPQGLAGSYQETQYF.

Only one count was recorded for this clone. The chain joins TRBV30 to TRBJ2-1, with 9 bases fitting TRBD2. The ends lost 4 bases at V and 6 bases at J; junction bases unmatched: 1. CDR1 GTSNPN and CDR2 SVGIG come from the germline V gene (reference sequence). The CDR3 is 12 amino acids. The CDR3 region is CAWTSGINEQFF. The DNA of the CDR3 is TGTGCCTGGACTAGCGGGATCAATGAGCAGTTCTTC.

This sequence joins TRBV7-8 and TRBJ2-7, with D possibly being TRBD1 (6 bases). There are 15 residues in the CDR3. V was trimmed by 0 bases and J by 2 bases, leaving 11 bases between them. The germline CDR1 and CDR2 sequences are SGHVS and FQNEAQ. CDR3 nucleotide sequence: TGTGCCAGCAGCTTAGCTGGGGACACCCCCTACGAGCAGTACTTC. This gives the protein CASSLAGDTPYEQYF.

The chain is built from TRBV7-9 and TRBJ1-4; TRBD1 matches 8 bases. The ends lost 1 base at V and 5 bases at J; junction bases unmatched: 3. CDR1 and CDR2 from the germline V gene are SEHNR and FQNEAQ (reference sequence). The CDR3 totals 15 residues. The CDR3 spells CASSLGDRRNEKLFF. DNA for the CDR3: TGTGCCAGCAGCTTAGGGGACAGGAGAAATGAAAAACTGTTTTTT.

This clone was counted only a few times. The genes are TRBV14 and TRBJ2-7; tentatively, D is TRBD1 (6 bases). Trimming removed 5 bases at V and 2 bases at J, with 16 bases between. This CDR3 comprises 15 residues. Looked up from germline, CDR1 is SGHDN and CDR2 is FVKESK. CDR3 coding DNA: TGTGCCAGCAGCTGGAGCAGGACAGTTGCCTACGAGCAGTACTTC. It yields the protein CASSWSRTVAYEQYF.